The 29 T cell receptor beta chains reported below all come from one sample, sequenced in a study of cytomegalovirus exposure and HLA in healthy donors. Both 60 Vbeta primers and 13 Jbeta primers went into the PCR. The protocol was immunoSEQ multiplex PCR, while the TCRdb copy is restricted to in-frame clones and leaves out a portion. This repertoire shows around 170,000 clones, around 72% found once; its top ten account for over 3%. The specimen sequenced was PBMCs. Source of these receptors: a woman between 50 and 59 years old in good health and CMV-seropositive.

This clone was seen only a few times. The chain links TRBV11-3 to TRBJ2-2, with D tentatively TRBD1 (6 bases). The CDR3 is 13 residues long. The V gene's germline CDR1 is SGHNT and CDR2 YENEEA. V was trimmed by 5 bases and J by 8 bases, leaving 12 bases between them. The CDR3 protein is CASSRTGTGELFF. The CDR3 DNA sequence: TGTGCCAGCAGCCGGACCGGGACAGGGGAGCTGTTTTTT.

The CDR3 is CATRKGQHTGNTIYF. CDR3 sequence (DNA): TGTGCCACCAGAAAGGGACAACATACTGGAAACACCATATATTTT. This sequence joins TRBV10-3 and TRBJ1-3; tentatively, D is TRBD1 (6 bases). The length of the CDR3 is 15 residues. V was shortened by 10 bases and J by 2 bases, with 18 bases between the two germline ends. Germline-derived CDR1 and CDR2 are ENHRY and SYGVKD.

The chain carries TRBV21-1 and TRBJ1-1; TRBD1, the D gene given by the table, was not confirmed from the DNA. TRBV21-1 is shown as a pseudogene. The CDR3 runs 12 residues. The DNA of the CDR3 is TGTGCCAGCAGCAAGGACAGGTCTGAGGCTTTCTTT. Translation gives CASSKDRSEAFF.

This clone was recorded a few times. The chain combines TRBV5-1 with TRBJ2-1; 10 bases are shared with TRBD2. This CDR3 comprises 15 residues. Germline V gene sequence: CDR1 SGHRS, CDR2 YFSETQ. V lost 2 bases and J lost 7; bases outside the gene matches: 6. Here the CDR3 DNA reads TGCGCCAGCAGCTTCCATAGCGGGGGGACGAATGAGCAGTTCTTC. Its protein product is CASSFHSGGTNEQFF.

The genes are TRBV7-2 and TRBJ1-2; possibly TRBD1 for D (6 bases). Trimming removed 5 bases at V and 6 bases at J, with 19 bases between. The CDR3 runs 15 residues. Germline CDR1 reads SGHTA; CDR2 reads FQGNSA. CDR3 amino acids: CASSGHRVSPNGYTF. CDR3 coding DNA: TGTGCCAGCAGCGGACACAGGGTTTCTCCGAATGGCTACACCTTC.

This clone was recorded a few times. This chain joins TRBV5-1 and TRBJ1-2, with a weak D call TRBD1 (5 bases). Germline lookup yields CDR1 SGHRS and CDR2 YFSETQ. The length of the CDR3 is 14 residues. The V and J ends lost 0 bases and 6 bases respectively, with 12 bases between them. The CDR3 DNA sequence: TGCGCCAGCAGCTTGGCCTCAGGGTGGGATGGCTACACCTTC. Amino acids: CASSLASGWDGYTF.

The chain links TRBV6-5 to TRBJ1-5; 7 bases agree with TRBD1. The CDR3 runs to 14 residues. The trim removed 6 bases at V and 4 bases at J, leaving 6 bases unmatched. The V gene's germline CDR1 is MNHEY and CDR2 SVGAGI. This CDR3 is CASSYDRDNQPQHF. DNA for the CDR3: TGTGCCAGCAGCTATGACAGGGATAATCAGCCCCAGCATTTT.

The table lists this clone with a few counts. CDR3 residues: CASSIQTGGETQYF. The CDR3 coding sequence is TGTGCCAGCAGCATTCAGACAGGGGGGGAGACCCAGTACTTC. The rearrangement links TRBV11-1 to TRBJ2-5, with 9 bases fitting TRBD1. V gave up 5 bases and J gave up 5 bases; unmatched junction bases: 6. This CDR3 has 14 residues. The germline gives CDR1 SGHAT, CDR2 FQDESV (reference sequence).

This clone appeared once. The J gene is TRBJ2-7, the V gene TRBV6-1, with a possible D match to TRBD1 (6 bases). The germline V gene encodes CDR1 MNHNS and CDR2 SASEGT. The CDR3 spans 14 residues. Trimming pared 3 bases from V and 5 bases from J, leaving 14 bases between. The CDR3 nucleotides read TGTGCCAGCAGTGACAGGGGACCTCTCCACGAGCAGTACTTC. It is translated as CASSDRGPLHEQYF.

V and J are TRBV9 and TRBJ1-1; TRBD1 matches 8 bases. There are 13 residues in the CDR3. V lost 4 bases, J lost 4 bases, and 3 bases stayed unmatched. CDR1 is SGDLS and CDR2 is YYNGEE in the germline V gene. The DNA of the CDR3 is TGTGCCAGCAGCATAACAGGGGGCACTGAAGCTTTCTTT. Translating it yields CASSITGGTEAFF.

J is TRBJ2-6 and V is TRBV9; no clear D gene. CDR1 and CDR2 from the germline V gene are SGDLS and YYNGEE. The CDR3 is made up of 15 amino acids. Trimming took 4 bases from V and 1 from J, leaving 9 bases between them. The CDR3: CASSPGSSGANVLTF. CDR3 sequence (DNA): TGTGCCAGCAGCCCCGGGTCTTCTGGGGCCAACGTCCTGACTTTC. Drawing the rest from reference TRBV9 and TRBJ2-6, the complete variable domain is DSGVTQTPKHLITATGQRVTLRCSPRSGDLSVYWYQQSLDQGLQFLIQYYNGEERAKGNILERFSAQQFPDLHSELNLSSLELGDSALYFCASSPGSSGANVLTFGAGSRLTVL.

The rearrangement joins TRBV11-2 to TRBJ2-7; 14 positions match TRBD2. Trimming removed 4 bases from V and 6 bases from J; junction bases left unmatched: 8. The CDR3 length is 16 residues. Germline CDR1 is SGHAT and CDR2 is FQNNGV. CDR3 coding DNA: TGTGCCAGCAGCTCTGTGACTAGCGGGAGGGCCGGCGAGCAGTACTTC. Translating it yields CASSSVTSGRAGEQYF.

The chain links TRBV7-2 to TRBJ2-2; 8 bases are shared with TRBD2. CDR3 length equals 16 residues. V shed 2 bases and J 6 bases; nucleotides not matched to a gene: 8. Germline CDR1 and CDR2: SGHTA and FQGNSA. The DNA for the CDR3 is TGTGCCAGCAGCTTATTCCCGGGGGGGCTTTCCGGGGAGCTGTTTTTT. Residues: CASSLFPGGLSGELFF.

About this clone: One end of the junction fails to match germline, which may point to a read error. The V gene is TRBV7-7, the J gene TRBJ2-2, with TRBD2 matching 11 bases. CDR1 and CDR2 (germline): SSHAT, FNYEAQ (reference sequence). The CDR3 runs to 17 residues. Written as DNA, the CDR3 is TGTGCTAGCAGCCCCCGGCTAGCGGGGGGTCGCACCGGGGAGCTGTTTTTT. It specifies CASSPRLAGGRTGELFF.

This clone has a handful of counts. This chain uses TRBV6-1 with TRBJ2-5, with TRBD2 identical over 10 bases. V was clipped by 8 bases and J by 5 bases; unmatched bases: 8. Germline assignment: CDR1 MNHNS and CDR2 SASEGT. The CDR3 has 14 amino acids. The CDR3 region has the DNA TGTGCCAGCCAAGGACTAGCGGTTAGGGAGACCCAGTACTTC. Translating gives CASQGLAVRETQYF.

The rearrangement uses TRBV11-3 and TRBJ1-1; D ambiguous. V gave up 1 base and J gave up 5 bases, with 8 bases separating them. Per germline, CDR1 SGHNT and CDR2 YENEEA. This CDR3 region has 13 residues. The CDR3 DNA reads TGTGCCAGCAGCTTAGGACGGGGAACTGAAGCTTTCTTT. Its protein is CASSLGRGTEAFF.

This rearrangement joins TRBV2 to TRBJ2-1; 8 bases are a match to TRBD2. CDR1 and CDR2 (germline): SNHLY, FYNNEI. CDR3 length: 15 amino acids. J lost 0 bases, V lost 6 bases, and 4 bases had no gene match. CDR3 sequence: CASSGSGASYNEQFF. The CDR3 bases are TGTGCCAGCAGCGGTAGCGGGGCCTCCTACAATGAGCAGTTCTTC.

V is TRBV4-3 and J is TRBJ2-3; 8 bases line up with TRBD1. With 0 bases clipped from V and 10 bases from J, the junction kept 3 bases outside the gene matches. The CDR3 is 13 residues long. Germline values: CDR1 LGHNA, CDR2 YSLEER. This chain's CDR3 is CASSQEGQDAQYF. DNA for the CDR3: TGCGCCAGCAGCCAAGAGGGACAGGACGCGCAGTATTTT.

The rearrangement uses TRBV7-9 and TRBJ1-4, with TRBD1 matching 7 bases. This CDR3 spans 15 amino acids. The trim removed 5 bases at V and 8 bases at J, leaving 11 bases unmatched. Germline V gene lookup returns CDR1 SEHNR and CDR2 FQNEAQ (reference sequence). The CDR3 DNA reads as TGTGCCAGCAGCCCCCGGGAGGGGGCGCAGGAAAAACTGTTTTTT. It translates to CASSPREGAQEKLFF.

The chain uses TRBV11-3 and TRBJ2-7, with 8 bases lining up with TRBD2. Germline V gene sequence: CDR1 SGHNT, CDR2 YENEEA. J lost 0 bases, V lost 2 bases, and 12 bases had no gene match. The CDR3 totals 18 residues. The CDR3 DNA is TGTGCCAGCAGCTTAATGGCAGGGATAGCGGGGAGCTCCTACGAGCAGTACTTC. Its protein product is CASSLMAGIAGSSYEQYF.

With regard to this clone: A read error is likely, as this CDR3 ends without the conserved phenylalanine or tryptophan. The rearrangement uses TRBV5-4 and TRBJ1-2; D uncertain. This CDR3 has 16 amino acids. Trimming removed 5 bases at V and 0 bases at J, with 17 bases between. In germline, CDR1 is SGHNT, CDR2 YYREEE (reference sequence). As DNA, the CDR3 is TGTGCCAGCAGGCCCGGTGAGCCCCAGACTAACTATGGCTACACCCTC. Its translation is CASRPGEPQTNYGYTL.

A few counts support this clone. The chain links TRBV10-3 to TRBJ2-7, with 7 bases matching TRBD1. Germline CDR1 ENHRY, CDR2 SYGVKD. The CDR3 totals 12 residues. J gave up 3 bases and V 4 bases, and 0 bases lay outside the gene matches. CDR3 DNA: TGTGCCATCAGTGGGACAGGCTACGAGCAGTACTTC. Translated, it gives CAISGTGYEQYF.

This rearrangement joins TRBV5-4 to TRBJ2-6; D might be TRBD2 (5 bases). Per the germline V gene, CDR1 is SGHNT and CDR2 is YYREEE (reference sequence). Trimming pared 3 bases from V and 0 bases from J, leaving 7 bases between. CDR3 length equals 15 residues. The CDR3 DNA is TGTGCCAGCAGCTCGGAGGTCTCTGGGGCCAACGTCCTGACTTTC. As protein: CASSSEVSGANVLTF.

The genes are TRBV6-5 and TRBJ2-5; 9 bases agree with TRBD2. From germline, CDR1 is MNHEY and CDR2 SVGAGI. V shed 0 bases, J shed 5 bases, and the junction held 1 base outside the gene matches. The CDR3 runs to 14 residues. The CDR3 bases are TGTGCCAGCAGTTACTCTGGACTAGCGGAGACCCAGTACTTC. It encodes CASSYSGLAETQYF.

This CDR3 reads CASSEGGYSNQPQHF. CDR3 sequence (DNA): TGTGCCAGCAGCGAAGGGGGTTATAGCAATCAGCCCCAGCATTTT. J is TRBJ1-5 and V is TRBV9; the D gene is possibly TRBD1 (6 bases). V lost 3 bases, J lost 0 bases, and 10 bases lay in between. There are 15 residues in the CDR3. The germline gives CDR1 SGDLS, CDR2 YYNGEE.

The chain employs TRBV2 and TRBJ1-2, with D possibly TRBD1 on 5 matching bases. CDR1 and CDR2 (germline): SNHLY, FYNNEI. The CDR3 sequence is 13 residues long. The ends were cut back, 7 bases at V and 6 bases at J, with 15 bases in the middle. The CDR3 DNA sequence: TGTGCCAGCATTAGGGGAGGGGTCGATGGCTACACCTTC. Its protein product is CASIRGGVDGYTF.

This chain connects TRBV7-2 to TRBJ2-7; perhaps TRBD1 as D (6 bases). Trimming pared 0 bases from V and 2 bases from J, leaving 8 bases between. The CDR3 sequence is 14 residues long. Germline V CDR1 and CDR2: SGHTA, FQGNSA. This chain's CDR3 is CASSLAQGTYEQYF. CDR3 DNA: TGTGCCAGCAGCTTAGCACAGGGTACCTACGAGCAGTACTTC.

V gene TRBV7-2 combines with J gene TRBJ2-7; TRBD1 matches at 9 bases. Trimming cost V 5 bases and J 6 bases; bases outside gene matches: 8. The CDR3 totals 14 residues. Germline CDR1 is SGHTA and CDR2 is FQGNSA. The CDR3 DNA reads as TGTGCCAGCAGCGAGAGACAGGGGGTACTCGAGCAGTACTTC. It specifies CASSERQGVLEQYF.

This clone is categorized as medium-sized. The chain combines TRBV21-1 with TRBJ2-3; the D segment call TRBD2 is taken from the table without a DNA check. TRBV21-1 is marked as a pseudogene. This CDR3 comprises 16 residues. The CDR3 here is CASSKEEGSHSEGQYF. Written as DNA, the CDR3 is TGTGCCAGCAGCAAAGAGGAAGGGAGCCATTCGGAGGGGCAGTATTTT.